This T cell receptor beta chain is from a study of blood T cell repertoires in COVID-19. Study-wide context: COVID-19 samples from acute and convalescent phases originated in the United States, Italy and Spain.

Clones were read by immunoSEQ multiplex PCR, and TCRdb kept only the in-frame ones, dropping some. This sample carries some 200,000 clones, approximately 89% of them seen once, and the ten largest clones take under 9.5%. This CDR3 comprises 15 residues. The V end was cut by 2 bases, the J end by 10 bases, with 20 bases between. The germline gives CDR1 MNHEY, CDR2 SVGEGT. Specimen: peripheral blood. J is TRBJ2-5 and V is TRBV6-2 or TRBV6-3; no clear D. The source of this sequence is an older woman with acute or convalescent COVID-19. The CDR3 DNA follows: TGTGCCAGCAGTTACGCCCCGAGTAGCTCCGAAGGCCAGTACTTC. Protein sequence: CASSYAPSSSEGQYF.